Presented here are 8 T cell receptor beta chains from one specimen sequenced in a study of OX40 agonist ivuxolimab in advanced cancers. The method was immunoSEQ multiplex PCR; TCRdb's version includes in-frame clones alone and lacks a portion of them. The sample consists of more than 45,000 clones, around 82% of them appearing once. The sequences come from CD4+ or CD8+ T cells sorted from blood, collected in a trial of the OX40 agonist ivuxolimab. The origin of the receptors is an adult with an advanced solid tumor such as melanoma, head and neck, liver or kidney cancer.

In this sample, this clone turned up once. This chain uses TRBV19 with TRBJ2-7; 8 nucleotides align to TRBD1. The CDR3 extends over 14 amino acids. In germline, CDR1 is LNHDA, CDR2 SQIVND (reference sequence). The J segment lost 0 bases and the V segment lost 9 bases, leaving 7 bases of the junction unmatched. CDR3 in DNA: TGTGCCAGCTCCGGACAGGGTTACTCCTACGAGCAGTACTTC. Protein sequence: CASSGQGYSYEQYF.

The rearrangement links TRBV10-3 to TRBJ1-1, with 8 bases lining up with TRBD1. Germline trimming cut 10 bases from V and 10 bases from J; bases unmatched to any gene: 8. From germline, CDR1 is ENHRY and CDR2 SYGVKD. The CDR3 runs 11 residues. CDR3 nucleotides: TGTGCCAGCACAGGCAGGGGGCGAGCTTTCTTT. Translation gives CASTGRGRAFF.

The chain joins TRBV5-1 to TRBJ2-5, with TRBD1 as a possible D gene (6 bases). CDR3 length: 16 amino acids. V was trimmed by 3 bases and J by 4 bases, leaving 19 bases between them. The germline gives CDR1 SGHRS, CDR2 YFSETQ. CDR3 residues: CASSYLGAGTIETQYF. The DNA for the CDR3 is TGCGCCAGCAGCTACCTAGGGGCAGGGACAATAGAGACCCAGTACTTC.

This clone has a single count. The chain employs TRBV7-2 and TRBJ2-5; a weak D match, TRBD1 (5 bases). V gave up 5 bases and J gave up 2 bases, with 9 bases separating them. This CDR3 is built from 13 residues. Germline assignment: CDR1 SGHTA and CDR2 FQGNSA. The CDR3 region is CASSDQGQETQYF. CDR3 DNA: TGTGCCAGCAGCGATCAGGGTCAAGAGACCCAGTACTTC.

J is TRBJ1-1 and V is TRBV9; TRBD1 matches 8 bases. Losses at the gene ends were 4 bases for V and 3 bases for J; bases not matched to a gene: 8. The germline V gene has CDR1 SGDLS and CDR2 YYNGEE. This CDR3 is 15 amino acids long. In DNA, the CDR3 is TGTGCCAGCAGCCAAGACGGGACAGGTCACACTGAAGCTTTCTTT. The encoded protein is CASSQDGTGHTEAFF.

V gene TRBV7-9 combines with J gene TRBJ2-1; TRBD1 matches 9 bases. The CDR3 has 16 residues. J gave up 6 bases and V 4 bases, and 10 bases lay outside the gene matches. CDR1 and CDR2 (germline): SEHNR, FQNEAQ (reference sequence). Written as DNA, the CDR3 is TGTGCCAGCAGCTCCAGGACAGGGGTTTTCCTCAATGAGCAGTTCTTC. Translating gives CASSSRTGVFLNEQFF.

This clone was observed a handful of times. V and J are TRBV7-8 and TRBJ2-7; the D gene is possibly TRBD1 (5 bases). V was shortened by 2 bases and J by 2 bases, with 10 bases between the two germline ends. The CDR3 spans 14 residues. Germline CDR1 SGHVS, CDR2 FQNEAQ. The CDR3 sequence is CASSLIWGPYEQYF. The DNA for the CDR3 is TGTGCCAGCAGCTTAATTTGGGGCCCCTACGAGCAGTACTTC.

The chain combines TRBV19 with TRBJ1-2; 7 positions agree with TRBD1. The ends lost 5 bases at V and 3 bases at J; junction bases unmatched: 9. The CDR3 runs to 15 residues. Germline V gives CDR1 LNHDA, CDR2 SQIVND (reference sequence). The CDR3 DNA reads as TGTGCCAGTAGTTCCAAGGGGGCGCGGGACTATGGCTACACCTTC. Its translation is CASSSKGARDYGYTF.